This TCR beta chain was found in a study of blood T cells in healthy people across ages. The use of a sample-barcoded 5' primer and a J-beta primer mix characterized a second PCR of about 6 to 11 cycles. TCRdb called the 5' RACE reads again in MiXCR, with one record for every CDR3 protein. Altogether 650,000 to 800,000 distinct CDR3 sequences are present, around two fifths being singletons, with the ten largest covering under 20%. This CDR3 contains 15 residues. CDR1 is MNHEY and CDR2 is SVGAGI in the germline V gene. V lost 6 bases and J lost 5; bases outside the gene matches: 9. Study findings and constraints: With donor CMV status unknown, expanded clonotype changes were possibly confounded.

On this clonotype itself: Its target is unknown.

Sequencing was done on a sample of blood. This receptor was obtained from a man in his 60s in good health. The chain employs TRBV6-5 and TRBJ2-1; 8 nucleotides match TRBD1. The CDR3 nucleotides read TGTGCCAGCAGATTAGACAGGGGCGAGAACAATGAGCAGTTCTTC. Translation: CASRLDRGENNEQFF.